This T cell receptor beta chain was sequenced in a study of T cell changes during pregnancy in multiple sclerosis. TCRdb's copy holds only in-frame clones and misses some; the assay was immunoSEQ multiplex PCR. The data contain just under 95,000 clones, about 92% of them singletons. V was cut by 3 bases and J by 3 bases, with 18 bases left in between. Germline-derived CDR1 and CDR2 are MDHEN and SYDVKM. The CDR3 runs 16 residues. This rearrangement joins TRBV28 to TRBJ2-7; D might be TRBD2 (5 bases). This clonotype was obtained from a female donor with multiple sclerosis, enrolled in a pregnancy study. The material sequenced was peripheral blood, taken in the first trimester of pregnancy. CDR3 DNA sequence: TGTGCCAGCAGTTTTAACTGGGATGCTAGCTTCTACGAGCAGTACTTC. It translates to CASSFNWDASFYEQYF.